The rows below give T cell receptor beta chains drawn from one sample of a study of OX40 agonist ivuxolimab in advanced cancers. The method was immunoSEQ multiplex PCR; TCRdb's version includes in-frame clones alone and lacks a portion of them. This table has tens of thousands of clones, roughly 88% appearing once. Here the sequenced sample was CD4+ or CD8+ T cells sorted from blood, taken in a trial of the OX40 agonist ivuxolimab. The receptors were gathered from an adult with an advanced solid tumor such as melanoma, head and neck, liver or kidney cancer. CDR3s leave out the opening cysteine and the closing phenylalanine or tryptophan. Fields, in order: V gene, CDR3 protein.

V: TRBV30
CDR3: AWSEALGLALQF

V: TRBV7-6
CDR3: ASSPDSTGYSYNEQF

V: TRBV4-2
CDR3: ASSQELAGTNYEQY

V: TRBV7-9
CDR3: ASSLAPTGGEETQY

V: TRBV7-6
CDR3: ASSLSFAGGEREQY

V: TRBV30
CDR3: AWISSASTDTQY

V: TRBV7-8
CDR3: ASSLAQGVSSYNEQF

V: TRBV10-3
CDR3: AITPGALITPHNTGELF

V: TRBV5-1
CDR3: ASSLDLAGTGELF

V: TRBV7-2
CDR3: ASRYSGREFGNEQF

V: TRBV7-6
CDR3: ASHPRGQGARETQY

V: TRBV9
CDR3: ASSVVDTDTEAF

V: TRBV5-5
CDR3: ASSLAQGHEQY

V: TRBV9
CDR3: ASSVGGSNQPQH

V: TRBV6-5
CDR3: ASSLGTSGYQETQY

V: TRBV6-1
CDR3: ASSEGGQGLYEQY

V: TRBV6-5
CDR3: ASSYPGDEAF

V: TRBV28
CDR3: ASSSLKTQY

V: TRBV5-1
CDR3: ASSLGYEQF

V: TRBV19
CDR3: ASSMRQGEIYEQY

V: TRBV19
CDR3: ASSARTVSDEQY

V: TRBV12-5
CDR3: ASGLVTSALYDTQY

V: TRBV30
CDR3: AWSVKVRLNTGELF

V: TRBV18
CDR3: ASSSYGTQNTEAF

V: TRBV7-9
CDR3: ASSPGGSEAF

V: TRBV7-6
CDR3: ASSLGLAGGPYEQY

V: TRBV15
CDR3: ATSRNRDSYNEQF

V: TRBV21-1
CDR3: ASSKDGTQY

V: TRBV6-5
CDR3: ASSYSVSYNEQF

V: TRBV7-9
CDR3: ASSAPIGSGRYEQY

V: TRBV11-2
CDR3: ASSKPGPVQETQY

V: TRBV11-3
CDR3: ASSAGPWVYEQY

V: TRBV10-3
CDR3: AISDTYEQY

V: TRBV5-1
CDR3: ASSLDLNSGNTIY

V: TRBV7-9
CDR3: ASSSSGTGTYEQY

V: TRBV19
CDR3: ASSGLDSQPSPSEQY

V: TRBV19
CDR3: ASRTGRGTEAF

V: TRBV29-1
CDR3: SVEPSRLENSYNEQF

V: TRBV10-3
CDR3: AIRAGQGEQANYGYT

V: TRBV11-2
CDR3: ASSLVPGRSSYNEQF

V: TRBV2
CDR3: AAGRVSDTQY